The T cell receptor (beta chain) under discussion was sequenced for a study of CD8+ T cells in alopecia areata. Isolated RNA was reverse transcribed into cDNA used as the sequencing template. TCRdb's table, derived via immunoSEQ multiplex PCR, lists solely in-frame clones and lacks some. Among hundreds of thousands of clones listed, 50% to 60% were seen once. The germline V gene has CDR1 SGHRS and CDR2 YFSETQ. There are 15 residues in the CDR3. V lost 4 bases to trimming and J lost 7 bases, with 17 bases between them. Sample: CD4+ T cells sorted from blood, taken at week 0. This sequence originates from a human donor with alopecia areata. This sequence joins TRBV5-1 and TRBJ2-2; D unresolved. The CDR3 nucleotides read TGCGCCAGCAGCGAAGACTCAGGCCCGATCGGGGAGCTGTTTTTT. This translates into CASSEDSGPIGELFF.